This TCR beta chain was recorded in a study of regulatory T cells in long-lasting Graves disease. Study results and caveats: Among the persistent patients, 2,500 to 3,000 public clonotypes were shared, more than the approximately 1,000 shared among new patients.

Arm-PCR of CDR3 regions with iRepertoire HTBI primers generated TCR beta libraries. TCRdb passed the multiplex PCR reads through MiXCR, listing each CDR3 protein once. The table shows approximately 470,000 distinct CDR3 sequences, with around 15% occurring only once. This clonotype was recorded many times. Its antigen is currently unknown. The CDR3 has 15 amino acids. The germline V gene encodes CDR1 KGHSH and CDR2 LQKENI. Losses at the gene ends were 5 bases for V and 0 bases for J; bases not matched to a gene: 3. Noted time point: newly diagnosed GD, antithyroid drugs for less than 3 months. The TCR library was made from RNA extracted from PBMCs. These same records also appear under a second study, on T cells in Graves' hyperthyroidism and ophthalmopathy. In that study: A lack of ophthalmopathy progression within 18 months defined stable Graves' hyperthyroidism. TCR CDR3 regions were first amplified by RT-PCR with HTBI primers. Blood held most thyroid clonotypes expanded above 0.001 frequency.

The clonotype originates from a man aged 40-49 years with Graves disease. The gene calls are TRBV18 and TRBJ2-3, with 9 bases matching TRBD1. The input for sequencing was peripheral blood mononuclear cells (PBMCs), taken at new diagnosis, from a patient treated with antithyroid drugs. The CDR3 protein is CASSTGTGSTDTQYF. CDR3 DNA sequence: TGTGCCAGCTCAACCGGGACAGGGAGCACAGATACGCAGTATTTT.